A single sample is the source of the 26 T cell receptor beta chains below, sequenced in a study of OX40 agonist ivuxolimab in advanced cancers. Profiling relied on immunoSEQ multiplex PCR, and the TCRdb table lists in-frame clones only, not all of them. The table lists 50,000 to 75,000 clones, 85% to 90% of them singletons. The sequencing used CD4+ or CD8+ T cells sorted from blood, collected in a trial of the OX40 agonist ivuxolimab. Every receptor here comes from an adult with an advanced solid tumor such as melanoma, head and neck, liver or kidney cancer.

The CDR3 coding sequence is TGTGCCAGCAGTAACTCACCCGGGACTAGCTCTGAGCAGTTCTTC. This translates into CASSNSPGTSSEQFF. The genes are TRBV4-2 and TRBJ2-1; 9 bases fit TRBD2. Looked up from germline, CDR1 is LGHNA and CDR2 is YNFKEQ. J lost 9 bases, V lost 6 bases, and 12 bases had no gene match. This CDR3 spans 15 amino acids.

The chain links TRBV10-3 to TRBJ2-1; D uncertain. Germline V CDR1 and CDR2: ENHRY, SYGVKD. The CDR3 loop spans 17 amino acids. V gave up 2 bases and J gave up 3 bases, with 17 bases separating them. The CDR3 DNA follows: TGTGCCATCAGTGAGACCTCTTTCTCTGGGCTCTACAATGAGCAGTTCTTC. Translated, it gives CAISETSFSGLYNEQFF.

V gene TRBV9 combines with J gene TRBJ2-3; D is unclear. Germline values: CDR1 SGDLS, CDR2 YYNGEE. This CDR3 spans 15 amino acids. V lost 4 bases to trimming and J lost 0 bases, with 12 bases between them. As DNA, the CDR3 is TGTGCCAGCAGCCCCGACCGAGCTAGCACAGATACGCAGTATTTT. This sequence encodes CASSPDRASTDTQYF.

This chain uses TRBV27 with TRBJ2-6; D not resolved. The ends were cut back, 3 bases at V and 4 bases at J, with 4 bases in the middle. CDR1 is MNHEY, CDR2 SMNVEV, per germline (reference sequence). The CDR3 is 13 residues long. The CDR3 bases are TGTGCCAGCAGTTTGGGGGGGGCCAACGTCCTGACTTTC. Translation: CASSLGGANVLTF.

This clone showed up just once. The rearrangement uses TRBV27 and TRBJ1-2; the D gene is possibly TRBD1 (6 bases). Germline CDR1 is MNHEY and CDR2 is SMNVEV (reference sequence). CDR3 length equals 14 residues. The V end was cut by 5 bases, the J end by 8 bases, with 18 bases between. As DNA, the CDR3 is TGTGCCAGCAGTCAAAGGGGGTTCTCTCGGGGCTACACCTTC. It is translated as CASSQRGFSRGYTF.

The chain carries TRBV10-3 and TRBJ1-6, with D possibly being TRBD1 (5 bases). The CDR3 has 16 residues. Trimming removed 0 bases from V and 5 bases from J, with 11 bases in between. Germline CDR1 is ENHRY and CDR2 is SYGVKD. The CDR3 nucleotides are TGTGCCATCAGTGAGTCTGGCAGGGTTAATAATTCACCCCTCCACTTT. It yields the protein CAISESGRVNNSPLHF.

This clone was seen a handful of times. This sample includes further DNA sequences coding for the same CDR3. The DNA of the CDR3 is TGTGCCAGCAGCCCCTGGTTCGGGCTGCCCCAGCATTTT. It is translated as CASSPWFGLPQHF. The V gene is TRBV27, the J gene TRBJ1-5, with unresolved D. CDR1 and CDR2 from the germline V gene are MNHEY and SMNVEV (reference sequence). V was trimmed by 6 bases and J by 9 bases, leaving 15 bases between them. CDR3 size: 13 residues.

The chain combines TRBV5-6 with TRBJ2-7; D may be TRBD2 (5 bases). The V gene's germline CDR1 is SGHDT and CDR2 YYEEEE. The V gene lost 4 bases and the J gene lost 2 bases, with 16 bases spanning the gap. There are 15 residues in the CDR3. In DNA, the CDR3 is TGTGCCAGCAGCCCGACGTTCCTACTAGCCTACGAGCAGTACTTC. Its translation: CASSPTFLLAYEQYF. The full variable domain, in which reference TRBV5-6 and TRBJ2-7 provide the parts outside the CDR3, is DAGVTQSPTHLIKTRGQQVTLRCSPKSGHDTVSWYQQALGQGPQFIFQYYEEEERQRGNFPDRFSGHQFPNYSSELNVNALLLGDSALYLCASSPTFLLAYEQYFGPGTRLTVT.

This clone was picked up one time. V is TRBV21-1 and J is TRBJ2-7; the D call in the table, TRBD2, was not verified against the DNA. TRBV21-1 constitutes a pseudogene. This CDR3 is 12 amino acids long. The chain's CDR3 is CASSNFGYEQYF. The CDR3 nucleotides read TGTGCCAGCAGCAACTTCGGCTACGAGCAGTACTTC.

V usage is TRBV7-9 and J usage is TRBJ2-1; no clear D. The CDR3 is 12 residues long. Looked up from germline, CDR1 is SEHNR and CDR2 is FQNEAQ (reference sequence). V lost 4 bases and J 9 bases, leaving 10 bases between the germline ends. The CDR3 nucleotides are TGTGCCAGCAGCTACGGCGTAGGTGAGCAGTTCTTC. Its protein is CASSYGVGEQFF.

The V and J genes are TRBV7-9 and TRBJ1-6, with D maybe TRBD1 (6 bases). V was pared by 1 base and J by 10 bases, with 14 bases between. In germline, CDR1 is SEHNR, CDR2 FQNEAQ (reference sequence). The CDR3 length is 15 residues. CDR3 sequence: CASSLVGTGNSPLHF. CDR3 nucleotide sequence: TGTGCCAGCAGCTTAGTTGGTACAGGGAACTCACCCCTCCACTTT.

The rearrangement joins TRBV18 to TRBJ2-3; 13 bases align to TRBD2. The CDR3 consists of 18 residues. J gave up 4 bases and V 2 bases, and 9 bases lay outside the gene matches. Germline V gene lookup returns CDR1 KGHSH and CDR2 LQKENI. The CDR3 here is CASSPTGLAGDSSDTQYF. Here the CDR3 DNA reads TGTGCCAGCTCACCAACCGGACTAGCGGGAGATTCCTCAGATACGCAGTATTTT.

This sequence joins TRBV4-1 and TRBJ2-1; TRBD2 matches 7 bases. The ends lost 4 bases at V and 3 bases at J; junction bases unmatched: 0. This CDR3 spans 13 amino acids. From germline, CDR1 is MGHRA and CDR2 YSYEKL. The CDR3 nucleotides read TGCGCCAGCAGCCTAGCGGGCTACAATGAGCAGTTCTTC. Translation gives CASSLAGYNEQFF.

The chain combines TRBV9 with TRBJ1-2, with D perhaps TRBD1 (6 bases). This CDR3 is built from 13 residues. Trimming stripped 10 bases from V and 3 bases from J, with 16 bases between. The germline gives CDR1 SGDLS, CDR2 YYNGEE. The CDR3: CASEGGADYGYTF. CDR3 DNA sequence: TGTGCCTCGGAGGGGGGCGCAGACTATGGCTACACCTTC.

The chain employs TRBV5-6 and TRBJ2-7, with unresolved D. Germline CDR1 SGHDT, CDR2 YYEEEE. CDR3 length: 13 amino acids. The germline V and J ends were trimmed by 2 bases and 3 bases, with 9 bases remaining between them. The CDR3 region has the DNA TGTGCCAGCAGCTTAGGGTTTAACTACGAGCAGTACTTC. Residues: CASSLGFNYEQYF.

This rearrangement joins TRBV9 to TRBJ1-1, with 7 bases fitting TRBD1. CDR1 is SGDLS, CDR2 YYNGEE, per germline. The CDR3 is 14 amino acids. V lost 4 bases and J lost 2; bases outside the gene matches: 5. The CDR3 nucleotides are TGTGCCAGCAGCACCGGACAGGTAAACACTGAAGCTTTCTTT. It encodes CASSTGQVNTEAFF.

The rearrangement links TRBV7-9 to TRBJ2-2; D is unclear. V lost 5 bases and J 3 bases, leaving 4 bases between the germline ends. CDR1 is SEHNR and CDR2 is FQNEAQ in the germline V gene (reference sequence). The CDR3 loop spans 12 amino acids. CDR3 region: CASSLYTGELFF. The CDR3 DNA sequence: TGTGCCAGCAGCCTATACACCGGGGAGCTGTTTTTT.

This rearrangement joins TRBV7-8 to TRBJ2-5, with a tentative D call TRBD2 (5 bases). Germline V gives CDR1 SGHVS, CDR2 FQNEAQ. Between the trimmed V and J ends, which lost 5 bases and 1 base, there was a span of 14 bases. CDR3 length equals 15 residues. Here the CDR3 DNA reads TGTGCCAGCAGCAAGCGGTGGGCAGCCCAAGAGACCCAGTACTTC. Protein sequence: CASSKRWAAQETQYF.

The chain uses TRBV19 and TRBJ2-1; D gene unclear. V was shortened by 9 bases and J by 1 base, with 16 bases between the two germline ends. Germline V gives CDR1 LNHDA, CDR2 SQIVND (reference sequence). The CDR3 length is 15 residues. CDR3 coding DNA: TGTGCCAGCCGAGACGAGGACCATTCCTACAATGAGCAGTTCTTC. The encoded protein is CASRDEDHSYNEQFF.

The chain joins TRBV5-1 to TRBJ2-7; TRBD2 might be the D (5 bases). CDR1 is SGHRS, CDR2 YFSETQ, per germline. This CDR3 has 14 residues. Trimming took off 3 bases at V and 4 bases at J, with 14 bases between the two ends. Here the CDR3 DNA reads TGCGCCAGCAGCTCTTTAGAGGGTCCTTACGAGCAGTACTTC. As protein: CASSSLEGPYEQYF.

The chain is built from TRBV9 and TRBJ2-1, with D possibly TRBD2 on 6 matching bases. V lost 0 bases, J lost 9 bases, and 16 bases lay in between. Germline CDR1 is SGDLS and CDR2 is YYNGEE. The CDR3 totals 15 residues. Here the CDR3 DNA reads TGTGCCAGCAGCGTAGATGTGGCGGGATCGGGTGAGCAGTTCTTC. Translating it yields CASSVDVAGSGEQFF.

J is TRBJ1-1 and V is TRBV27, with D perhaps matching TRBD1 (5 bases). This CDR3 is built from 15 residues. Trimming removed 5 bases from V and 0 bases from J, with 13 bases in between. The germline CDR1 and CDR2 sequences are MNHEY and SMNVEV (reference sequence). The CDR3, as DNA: TGTGCCAGCAGTATCGGGACGGGAATGAACACTGAAGCTTTCTTT. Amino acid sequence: CASSIGTGMNTEAFF.

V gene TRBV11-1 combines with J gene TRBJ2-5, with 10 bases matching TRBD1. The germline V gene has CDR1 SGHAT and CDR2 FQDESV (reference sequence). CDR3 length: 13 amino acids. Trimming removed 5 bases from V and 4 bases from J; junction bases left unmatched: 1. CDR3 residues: CASSRTGGETQYF. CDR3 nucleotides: TGTGCCAGCAGCCGGACAGGGGGAGAGACCCAGTACTTC.

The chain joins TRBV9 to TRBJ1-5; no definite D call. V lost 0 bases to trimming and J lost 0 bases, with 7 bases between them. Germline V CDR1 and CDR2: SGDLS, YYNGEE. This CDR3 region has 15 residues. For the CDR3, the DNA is TGTGCCAGCAGCGTAGAAGGCCATAGCAATCAGCCCCAGCATTTT. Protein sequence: CASSVEGHSNQPQHF.

CDR3 DNA: TGCGCCAGCAGCTCGGGATGGGGGGGCGGCCCCTACAATGAGCAGTTCTTC. Amino acids: CASSSGWGGGPYNEQFF. The chain carries TRBV5-1 and TRBJ2-1; possibly TRBD2 for D (7 bases). The CDR3 runs to 17 residues. V lost 3 bases, J lost 2 bases, and 18 bases lay in between. Germline assignment: CDR1 SGHRS and CDR2 YFSETQ. Full variable domain (remainder filled in from reference TRBV5-1 and TRBJ2-1): KAGVTQTPRYLIKTRGQQVTLSCSPISGHRSVSWYQQTPGQGLQFLFEYFSETQRNKGNFPGRFSGRQFSNSRSEMNVSTLELGDSALYLCASSSGWGGGPYNEQFFGPGTRLTVL.

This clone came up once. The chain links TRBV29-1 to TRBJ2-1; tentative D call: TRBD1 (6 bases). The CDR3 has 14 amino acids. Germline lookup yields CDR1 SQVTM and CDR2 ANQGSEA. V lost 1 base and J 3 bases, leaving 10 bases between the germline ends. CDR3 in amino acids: CSVEGGLRYNEQFF. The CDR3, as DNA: TGCAGCGTTGAAGGGGGGCTCCGCTACAATGAGCAGTTCTTC.